The 5 T cell receptor beta chains presented below share a single source sample, sequenced in a study of T-cell reconstitution after alpha-beta-depleted transplantation in children. Researchers prepared the TCRbeta library using unique molecular identifiers, the study reports. TCRdb fed the PCR reads into MiXCR, producing one record per CDR3 protein. Among 70,000 to 95,000 distinct CDR3 sequences listed, about a sixth were seen once. The sequencing used PBMCs, mostly from graft donor cells, collected 180 days after TCRalphabeta/CD19-depleted stem cell transplant. These receptors were collected from a male patient between 2 and 10 years old who had a stem cell transplant for acute lymphoblastic leukemia, so the T cells may come from the graft donor.

This clonotype was seen more than once but under ten times. The chain is built from TRBV27 and TRBJ2-7; D is uncertain. The CDR3 runs 17 residues. Per germline, CDR1 MNHEY and CDR2 SMNVEV (reference sequence). Trimming shortened V by 3 bases and J by 0 bases, and 18 bases separated the two germline ends. The CDR3 is CASSLKARPLSSYEQYF. The CDR3 coding sequence is TGTGCCAGCAGTTTGAAGGCGAGGCCCCTGAGCTCCTACGAGCAGTACTTC.

The chain links TRBV20-1 to TRBJ2-7; 9 nucleotides align to TRBD1. This CDR3 has 13 amino acids. Per the germline V gene, CDR1 is DFQATT and CDR2 is SNEGSKA (reference sequence). With 6 bases clipped from V and 6 bases from J, the junction kept 9 bases outside the gene matches. CDR3 loop: CSAKRTGDGEQYF. The DNA for the CDR3 is TGCAGTGCGAAGAGGACAGGGGACGGCGAGCAGTACTTC.

This chain joins TRBV7-8 and TRBJ1-4; maybe TRBD1 (5 bases). The germline CDR1 and CDR2 sequences are SGHVS and FQNEAQ. The V and J ends lost 1 base and 5 bases respectively, with 11 bases between them. This CDR3 contains 15 residues. The CDR3 coding sequence is TGTGCCAGCAGCTTAGAAATTGGGGGAAATGAAAAACTGTTTTTT. It encodes CASSLEIGGNEKLFF. The full variable domain, rest sourced from reference TRBV7-8 and TRBJ1-4, is GAGVSQSPRYKVAKRGQDVALRCDPISGHVSLFWYQQALGQGPEFLTYFQNEAQLDKSGLPSDRFFAERPEGSVSTLKIQRTQQEDSAVYLCASSLEIGGNEKLFFGSGTQLSVL.

This clonotype was detected many times. The chain joins TRBV11-3 to TRBJ2-1; a possible D gene is TRBD1 (6 bases). Looked up from germline, CDR1 is SGHNT and CDR2 is YENEEA. There are 14 residues in the CDR3. V lost 2 bases, J lost 4 bases, and 9 bases lay in between. This CDR3 reads CASSLQGMYNEQFF. The CDR3 DNA follows: TGTGCCAGCAGCTTACAGGGGATGTACAATGAGCAGTTCTTC.

The chain combines TRBV6-1 with TRBJ2-3; 8 bases agree with TRBD1. Germline V gene sequence: CDR1 MNHNS, CDR2 SASEGT. V was clipped by 6 bases and J by 5 bases; unmatched bases: 10. There are 15 residues in the CDR3. CDR3 in amino acids: CASSPYGQGRDTQYF. The DNA for the CDR3 is TGTGCCAGCAGCCCTTATGGACAGGGCCGAGATACGCAGTATTTT.